This TCR beta chain was retrieved from a study of shared clonotypes between healthy human individuals. This clone has just one count. Other DNA sequences in this sample translate to the same CDR3. Clones were read by immunoSEQ multiplex PCR, and TCRdb kept only the in-frame ones, dropping some. The sample lists more than 2,000,000 clones, over 90% occurring once. Germline V CDR1 and CDR2: SGHAT, FQNNGV. Trimming removed 0 bases from V and 2 bases from J, with 8 bases in between. CDR3 length equals 15 residues. This sequence originates from a man between 18 and 35 years old in good health. Some clones in this sample may be carry-over from other donors' samples. The sequencing sample was made of naive CD4+ T cells from PBMCs. Specified subset: CD45RA+ positively selected. The chain links TRBV11-2 to TRBJ1-5; no clear D gene. Here the CDR3 DNA reads TGTGCCAGCAGCTTAGATGGGCAGGGCAATCAGCCCCAGCATTTT. It translates to CASSLDGQGNQPQHF.